Shown below are 20 T cell receptor beta chains from a single sample sequenced in a study of shared clonotypes between healthy human individuals. Sequenced by immunoSEQ multiplex PCR; TCRdb stores in-frame clones only, minus some. Of around 940,000 clones listed, around three quarters are singletons. Material for sequencing was memory CD4+ T cells sorted from blood. The sample's subset: CD45RA-negative fraction. Every receptor here comes from a man aged 18 to 30 in good health.

A remark on this clone: Its ends do not fully match the called genes, so a read error is possible. The chain combines TRBV4-1 with TRBJ1-2; 8 positions match TRBD1. The CDR3 covers 16 residues. Germline V CDR1 and CDR2: MGHRA, YSYEKL. CDR3 loop: CASSQGGGQGNYSYTF. The CDR3 bases are TGCGCCAGCAGCCAAGGGGGAGGACAGGGTAACTATAGCTACACCTTC.

This sequence joins TRBV5-1 and TRBJ1-5; 9 nucleotides line up with TRBD1. With 4 bases clipped from V and 1 base from J, the junction kept 6 bases outside the gene matches. There are 16 residues in the CDR3. Per the germline V gene, CDR1 is SGHRS and CDR2 is YFSETQ. CDR3 residues: CASSPGTGNSNQPQHF. The CDR3 DNA sequence: TGCGCCAGCAGCCCAGGGACAGGGAACAGCAATCAGCCCCAGCATTTT.

The genes are TRBV30 and TRBJ2-5; D ambiguous. Germline loops: CDR1 GTSNPN, CDR2 SVGIG (reference sequence). The V end was cut by 5 bases, the J end by 0 bases, with 10 bases between. This CDR3 contains 13 residues. The CDR3 region is CAWVTRYQETQYF. CDR3 DNA: TGTGCCTGGGTCACCAGGTACCAAGAGACCCAGTACTTC.

This chain uses TRBV7-9 with TRBJ1-3; D ambiguous. V was cut by 1 base and J by 3 bases, with 10 bases left in between. The germline gives CDR1 SEHNR, CDR2 FQNEAQ (reference sequence). The CDR3 consists of 15 residues. CDR3 region: CASSLGAEGGNTIYF. The CDR3 DNA is TGTGCCAGCAGCTTAGGGGCAGAAGGTGGAAACACCATATATTTT. Full variable domain (missing parts from reference TRBV7-9 and TRBJ1-3): DTGVSQNPRHKITKRGQNVTFRCDPISEHNRLYWYRQTLGQGPEFLTYFQNEAQLEKSRLLSDRFSAERPKGSFSTLEIQRTEQGDSAMYLCASSLGAEGGNTIYFGEGSWLTVV.

The chain employs TRBV27 and TRBJ2-3, with no clear D. This CDR3 region has 14 residues. Germline-derived CDR1 and CDR2 are MNHEY and SMNVEV (reference sequence). Trimming took 4 bases from V and 2 from J, leaving 10 bases between them. As DNA, the CDR3 is TGTGCCAGCAGTTCCCTCGGGTTCACAGATACGCAGTATTTT. Protein: CASSSLGFTDTQYF.

Here the CDR3 reads CASSFGGQGHGEQYF. CDR3 nucleotide sequence: TGTGCCAGCAGCTTCGGGGGACAGGGTCATGGGGAGCAGTACTTC. This chain connects TRBV5-8 to TRBJ2-7; 9 positions agree with TRBD1. The CDR3 spans 15 residues. Germline V lookup: CDR1 SGHTS, CDR2 YDEGEE. V lost 2 bases and J lost 7; bases outside the gene matches: 10.

The rearrangement uses TRBV10-3 and TRBJ1-1; possible D gene TRBD1, 6 bases. V dropped 5 bases and J dropped 6 bases, with 13 bases sitting between them. The germline gives CDR1 ENHRY, CDR2 SYGVKD. The CDR3 covers 13 residues. This chain's CDR3 is CAISNLQGAEAFF. CDR3 sequence (DNA): TGTGCCATCAGTAACCTACAGGGCGCTGAAGCTTTCTTT.

The gene calls are TRBV7-3 and TRBJ1-5; perhaps TRBD1 as D (5 bases). This CDR3 region has 13 residues. With 8 bases removed from V and 7 bases from J, the gap between germline ends came to 15 bases. Germline loops: CDR1 SGHTA, CDR2 FQGTGA. The CDR3 DNA follows: TGTGCCAGCTCCACCGGGGCGGCACAGCCCCAGCATTTT. Its translation is CASSTGAAQPQHF. The entire variable domain, with the rest obtained from reference TRBV7-3 and TRBJ1-5, is as follows: GAGVSQTPSNKVTEKGKYVELRCDPISGHTALYWYRQSLGQGPEFLIYFQGTGAADDSGLPNDRFFAVRPEGSVSTLKIQRTERGDSAVYLCASSTGAAQPQHFGDGTRLSIL.

The genes are TRBV18 and TRBJ1-4, with TRBD1 matching over 10 bases. Germline V gene data show CDR1 as KGHSH and CDR2 as LQKENI. This CDR3 has 14 amino acids. The trim removed 1 base at V and 7 bases at J, leaving 0 bases unmatched. The CDR3 loop reads CASSPRTGGEKLFF. The CDR3 coding sequence is TGTGCCAGCTCACCACGGACAGGGGGTGAAAAACTGTTTTTT. Filled out from reference TRBV18 and TRBJ1-4, the complete variable domain reads NAGVMQNPRHLVRRRGQEARLRCSPMKGHSHVYWYRQLPEEGLKFMVYLQKENIIDESGMPKERFSAEFPKEGPSILRIQQVVRGDSAAYFCASSPRTGGEKLFFGSGTQLSVL.

The chain is built from TRBV6-5 and TRBJ1-4; maybe TRBD1 (6 bases). This CDR3 contains 11 residues. The germline V and J ends were trimmed by 6 bases and 14 bases, with 13 bases remaining between them. Germline V gene data show CDR1 as MNHEY and CDR2 as SVGAGI. DNA of the CDR3: TGTGCCAGCAGAAAACAGGGCGAGCTGTTTTTT. It yields the protein CASRKQGELFF.

As to this clone: The sample contains more than one DNA sequence encoding this CDR3. The DNA for the CDR3 is TGTGCCAGCAGCGTAGGAGGGGGTGCCTCTGGAAACACCATATATTTT. Its translation is CASSVGGGASGNTIYF. The chain combines TRBV9 with TRBJ1-3, with a possible D match to TRBD1 (6 bases). The CDR3 sequence is 16 residues long. The ends were cut back, 0 bases at V and 0 bases at J, with 10 bases in the middle. The V gene's germline CDR1 is SGDLS and CDR2 YYNGEE.

The rearrangement uses TRBV7-9 and TRBJ2-2; D is ambiguous. Trimming shortened V by 2 bases and J by 6 bases, and 10 bases separated the two germline ends. The CDR3 runs 14 residues. Per germline, CDR1 SEHNR and CDR2 FQNEAQ (reference sequence). The chain's CDR3 is CASSLSNSPGELFF. The CDR3 DNA is TGTGCCAGCAGCTTATCCAATTCACCCGGGGAGCTGTTTTTT.

In DNA form, the CDR3 reads TGTGCCAGCAAGGGGAACTTCTACGAGCAGTACTTC. Amino acids: CASKGNFYEQYF. The chain carries TRBV6-6 and TRBJ2-7; a weak D match, TRBD1 (5 bases). Germline assignment: CDR1 MNHNY and CDR2 SVGAGI (reference sequence). The CDR3 covers 12 residues. Trimming pared 7 bases from V and 3 bases from J, leaving 10 bases between.

The V gene is TRBV5-4, the J gene TRBJ1-3; D not resolved. The germline V gene has CDR1 SGHNT and CDR2 YYREEE (reference sequence). This CDR3 is 15 amino acids long. V lost 5 bases and J lost 0, with 12 bases in between. The CDR3 here is CASSSQENSGNTIYF. The CDR3 nucleotides read TGTGCCAGCAGTTCCCAGGAGAACTCTGGAAACACCATATATTTT.

This sequence joins TRBV6-1 and TRBJ1-5; possibly TRBD1 for D (5 bases). There are 15 residues in the CDR3. Trimming cost V 8 bases and J 0 bases, with 14 bases left between them. CDR1 MNHNS and CDR2 SASEGT come from the germline V gene. The CDR3 is CASLAVGASNQPQHF. The CDR3 DNA is TGTGCCAGCCTAGCGGTCGGGGCTAGCAATCAGCCCCAGCATTTT.

The V and J genes are TRBV28 and TRBJ2-5, with D perhaps matching TRBD1 (6 bases). This CDR3 is 14 amino acids long. V lost 1 base, J lost 1 base, and 7 bases lay in between. Per the germline V gene, CDR1 is MDHEN and CDR2 is SYDVKM. In nucleotides, the CDR3 is TGTGCCAGCAGTTTATCAGGGGCCCAAGAGACCCAGTACTTC. Translation gives CASSLSGAQETQYF.

CDR3 nucleotides: TGCGCCAGCAGCCAAGGGCTTCCGGGACAGGGCGGACAGCCCCAGCATTTT. It specifies CASSQGLPGQGGQPQHF. The chain has TRBV4-1 and TRBJ1-5; 9 bases map to TRBD1. The CDR3 totals 17 residues. V trimming: 1 base; J trimming: 7 bases; junction bases outside the gene matches: 11. Per the germline V gene, CDR1 is MGHRA and CDR2 is YSYEKL.

The rearrangement links TRBV4-1 to TRBJ2-2, with D perhaps matching TRBD2 (6 bases). This CDR3 has 17 amino acids. Germline CDR1 and CDR2: MGHRA and YSYEKL. Trimming pared 2 bases from V and 4 bases from J, leaving 17 bases between. The CDR3 DNA reads TGCGCCAGCAGCCAAAGGGGAGGACAAACAGGCACCGGGGAGCTGTTTTTT. It codes for CASSQRGGQTGTGELFF.

The V call is TRBV6-5, the J call TRBJ1-1; possible D gene TRBD1, 6 bases. V was pared by 2 bases and J by 8 bases, with 15 bases between. Germline V gene data show CDR1 as MNHEY and CDR2 as SVGAGI. The CDR3 is 14 amino acids. CDR3 sequence reads: CASSYQGTLPEAFF. The CDR3, as DNA: TGTGCCAGCAGTTACCAGGGGACCTTACCGGAAGCTTTCTTT.

The chain combines TRBV10-3 with TRBJ1-5; the D gene is possibly TRBD1 (6 bases). This CDR3 has 16 residues. Germline V CDR1 and CDR2: ENHRY, SYGVKD. The V end lost 9 bases, the J end lost 2 bases, and 20 bases lay between the germline ends. In DNA, the CDR3 is TGTGCCATTGTGGGAGGGGGACTTTCGGGCAATCAGCCCCAGCATTTT. It codes for CAIVGGGLSGNQPQHF.